The 24 T cell receptor beta chains below were found in one sample sequenced in a study of beta chain features in type 1 diabetes. Study conclusions and caveats: People with Type 1 diabetes carried modestly yet significantly shorter TCRB CDR3s in all four CD4+ subsets.

Expressed TCRB transcripts got sequenced, as all isolated RNA was reverse transcribed. The table came from immunoSEQ multiplex PCR; TCRdb's copy has only in-frame clones and leaves some out. Here the sample spans about 170,000 clones, 7% to 9% being singletons. Their specific antigens are unknown. The sample taken for sequencing was central memory CD4+ T cells from blood. These receptors all stem from a man aged 18-30 years with type 1 diabetes.

The chain uses TRBV2 and TRBJ2-1, with 11 bases matching TRBD2. The CDR3 runs to 16 residues. Germline V gene lookup returns CDR1 SNHLY and CDR2 FYNNEI. J lost 6 bases, V lost 8 bases, and 12 bases had no gene match. The CDR3 nucleotides are TGTGCCAGCCGTTCTAATCCTAGCGGGGGGCCCAATGAGCAGTTCTTC. Translated, it gives CASRSNPSGGPNEQFF.

This clone was picked up a small number of times. CDR3 in DNA: TGTGCCAGCAGGACCTCCCGGACTAACTACAATGAGCAGTTCTTC. As protein: CASRTSRTNYNEQFF. V gene TRBV28 combines with J gene TRBJ2-1; D is perhaps TRBD2 (6 bases). Germline V lookup: CDR1 MDHEN, CDR2 SYDVKM. The CDR3 has 15 residues. V was pared by 6 bases and J by 3 bases, with 15 bases between. Full variable domain (rest looked up from reference TRBV28 and TRBJ2-1): DVKVTQSSRYLVKRTGEKVFLECVQDMDHENMFWYRQDPGLGLRLIYFSYDVKMKEKGDIPEGYSVSREKKERFSLILESASTNQTSMYLCASRTSRTNYNEQFFGPGTRLTVL.

CDR3 in amino acids: CASTTGSATQYF. The CDR3 DNA reads as TGTGCCAGCACCACGGGGAGTGCTACGCAGTATTTT. The J gene is TRBJ2-3, the V gene TRBV28, with TRBD2 as a possible D gene (5 bases). The CDR3 has 12 amino acids. The V gene's germline CDR1 is MDHEN and CDR2 SYDVKM. V lost 7 bases, J lost 8 bases, and 13 bases lay in between.

This clone was counted a few times. The chain combines TRBV4-3 with TRBJ1-6; D is uncertain. CDR3 length: 13 amino acids. Germline CDR1 and CDR2: LGHNA and YSLEER. Deletions cut 1 base from V and 8 bases from J, with 6 bases between. The CDR3, as DNA: TGCGCCAGCAGCCAAGGTGAGGATTCACCCCTCCACTTT. This codes for CASSQGEDSPLHF.

This clone was counted a few times. Other DNA sequences of this sample code for an identical CDR3. The rearrangement links TRBV5-4 to TRBJ1-1, with D possibly being TRBD1 (5 bases). CDR1 and CDR2 (germline): SGHNT, YYREEE (reference sequence). The CDR3 length is 14 residues. The V gene lost 0 bases and the J gene lost 1 base, with 7 bases spanning the gap. Here the CDR3 DNA reads TGTGCCAGCAGCTTGGACAGGTGGAACACTGAAGCTTTCTTT. It translates to CASSLDRWNTEAFF.

This clone was counted only a few times. The J gene is TRBJ2-4, the V gene TRBV6-6; perhaps TRBD1 as D (6 bases). Per the germline V gene, CDR1 is MNHNY and CDR2 is SVGAGI (reference sequence). CDR3 length: 13 amino acids. The V end lost 5 bases, the J end lost 6 bases, and 11 bases lay between the germline ends. In DNA form, the CDR3 reads TGTGCCAGCAGTGATACAGGGTCAAACATTCAGTACTTC. The encoded protein is CASSDTGSNIQYF.

This clone was counted a few times. The chain employs TRBV2 and TRBJ2-5; 7 nucleotides match TRBD2. This CDR3 region has 14 residues. Per the germline V gene, CDR1 is SNHLY and CDR2 is FYNNEI. V lost 5 bases, J lost 1 base, and 4 bases stayed unmatched. This chain's CDR3 is CASSPTSVQETQYF. CDR3 sequence (DNA): TGTGCCAGCAGTCCAACTAGCGTCCAAGAGACCCAGTACTTC.

The chain carries TRBV18 and TRBJ2-1, with D possibly matching TRBD1 (6 bases). The CDR3 loop spans 14 amino acids. CDR1 and CDR2 (germline): KGHSH, LQKENI. V was shortened by 7 bases and J by 10 bases, with 20 bases between the two germline ends. The CDR3: CASLTGGTGLEQFF. CDR3 nucleotide sequence: TGTGCCAGCTTAACCGGCGGCACAGGGCTAGAGCAGTTCTTC.

The chain has TRBV2 and TRBJ2-7, with 12 bases identical to TRBD2. CDR3 length: 14 residues. Trimming took 7 bases from V and 7 from J; bases not matched to a gene: 8. CDR1 SNHLY and CDR2 FYNNEI come from the germline V gene. The DNA for the CDR3 is TGTGCCAGCAACCGACTAGCGGGGGCCGGAGAGCAGTACTTC. This translates into CASNRLAGAGEQYF.

This clone has a handful of counts. The chain is built from TRBV5-1 and TRBJ1-1, with D maybe TRBD1 (5 bases). This CDR3 comprises 15 residues. In germline, CDR1 is SGHRS, CDR2 YFSETQ. Trimming took 4 bases from V and 0 from J, leaving 13 bases between them. In DNA form, the CDR3 reads TGCGCCAGCAGCCGGACCGGGACTGTGAACACTGAAGCTTTCTTT. It translates to CASSRTGTVNTEAFF.

This clone was seen repeatedly, ten times or more. V and J are TRBV9 and TRBJ2-1; D gene ambiguous. Trimming took 4 bases from V and 0 from J, leaving 11 bases between them. In germline, CDR1 is SGDLS, CDR2 YYNGEE. There are 15 residues in the CDR3. CDR3 DNA sequence: TGTGCCAGCAGCCCTTCCAGTACCTCCTACAATGAGCAGTTCTTC. Its translation is CASSPSSTSYNEQFF.

V gene TRBV10-3 combines with J gene TRBJ1-4, with 9 bases matching TRBD1. The CDR3 covers 14 residues. V was clipped by 5 bases and J by 6 bases; unmatched bases: 4. Germline V gene data show CDR1 as ENHRY and CDR2 as SYGVKD. The CDR3 coding sequence is TGTGCCATCAGTAGGGGACAGGGTGATGAAAAACTGTTTTTT. Amino acid sequence: CAISRGQGDEKLFF.

This clone has a handful of counts. V is TRBV9 and J is TRBJ2-2, with D hard to call. CDR1 and CDR2 (germline): SGDLS, YYNGEE. The CDR3 contains 13 residues. The ends were cut back, 0 bases at V and 8 bases at J, with 8 bases in the middle. CDR3 DNA sequence: TGTGCCAGCAGCGTAGACTTAGAGGGGGAGCTGTTTTTT. Amino acids: CASSVDLEGELFF.

This clone was picked up a small number of times. This rearrangement joins TRBV5-1 to TRBJ2-1; 8 nucleotides align to TRBD2. Germline lookup yields CDR1 SGHRS and CDR2 YFSETQ. The J segment lost 5 bases and the V segment lost 5 bases, leaving 9 bases of the junction unmatched. The CDR3 runs 15 residues. The CDR3 sequence is CASRESGSGHNEQFF. DNA of the CDR3: TGCGCCAGCAGGGAAAGCGGGAGTGGTCACAATGAGCAGTTCTTC.

This clone was recorded many times. The gene calls are TRBV12-5 and TRBJ2-5, with a tentative D call TRBD1 (6 bases). The V end was cut by 8 bases, the J end by 3 bases, with 19 bases between. Germline values: CDR1 LGHNT, CDR2 FRNRAP. This CDR3 spans 15 amino acids. CDR3 bases: TGTGCTAGTCCCCCGCGGCAGGGGACGGAAGAGACCCAGTACTTC. This encodes CASPPRQGTEETQYF.

This clone came up a few times. The V call is TRBV7-2, the J call TRBJ1-5; 8 positions agree with TRBD1. The J segment lost 2 bases and the V segment lost 5 bases, leaving 8 bases of the junction unmatched. The CDR3 is 16 amino acids. From germline, CDR1 is SGHTA and CDR2 FQGNSA. CDR3 region: CASSQLDRGGNQPQHF. For the CDR3, the DNA is TGTGCCAGCAGCCAACTCGACAGGGGCGGCAATCAGCCCCAGCATTTT.

This clone showed up many times. The chain combines TRBV9 with TRBJ2-3; D gene unclear. The CDR3 is made up of 14 amino acids. The germline CDR1 and CDR2 sequences are SGDLS and YYNGEE. With 3 bases removed from V and 0 bases from J, the gap between germline ends came to 8 bases. The CDR3 reads CASSDLTSTDTQYF. DNA of the CDR3: TGTGCCAGCAGCGACCTGACTAGCACAGATACGCAGTATTTT. The variable domain in full, with the rest retrieved from reference TRBV9 and TRBJ2-3, is DSGVTQTPKHLITATGQRVTLRCSPRSGDLSVYWYQQSLDQGLQFLIQYYNGEERAKGNILERFSAQQFPDLHSELNLSSLELGDSALYFCASSDLTSTDTQYFGPGTRLTVL.

The chain uses TRBV25-1 and TRBJ2-3; D might be TRBD1 (5 bases). The CDR3 contains 12 residues. Germline CDR1 is MGHDK and CDR2 is SYGVNS. The V gene lost 6 bases and the J gene lost 5 bases, with 9 bases spanning the gap. CDR3 loop: CASRQVEDTQYF. The DNA of the CDR3 is TGTGCCAGCAGACAGGTAGAAGATACGCAGTATTTT.

The chain employs TRBV27 and TRBJ1-5; the match to TRBD1 covers 7 bases. This CDR3 comprises 13 residues. Germline CDR1 and CDR2: MNHEY and SMNVEV (reference sequence). After removal of 6 bases from V and 5 bases from J, the junction contained 4 bases not matched to a gene. Here the CDR3 DNA reads TGTGCCAGCAGCACCGGGACAGATCAGCCCCAGCATTTT. The encoded protein is CASSTGTDQPQHF.

In its sample, this clone was seen a few times. The chain uses TRBV21-1 and TRBJ2-7; the table gives TRBD1 as D, unverified against the DNA. TRBV21-1 is a listed pseudogene. This CDR3 is built from 14 residues. Here the CDR3 reads CASSRGTVTYEQYF. For the CDR3, the DNA is TGTGCCAGCAGCAGAGGGACAGTCACCTACGAGCAGTACTTC.

V gene TRBV4-1 combines with J gene TRBJ1-1; TRBD1 is a possible D gene (6 bases). This CDR3 is 20 amino acids long. V was trimmed by 0 bases and J by 4 bases, leaving 27 bases between them. Germline V gives CDR1 MGHRA, CDR2 YSYEKL. CDR3 coding DNA: TGCGCCAGCAGCCAAGACCCGGTGGTGCAGGGGCGTCCTCTTGGCACTGAAGCTTTCTTT. This translates into CASSQDPVVQGRPLGTEAFF.

This clone was detected a few times. J is TRBJ2-7 and V is TRBV18, with TRBD1 identical over 9 bases. The CDR3 totals 16 residues. V shed 3 bases, J shed 2 bases, and the junction held 8 bases outside the gene matches. The germline gives CDR1 KGHSH, CDR2 LQKENI. CDR3 protein: CASSPPRGQGPYEQYF. DNA of the CDR3: TGTGCCAGCTCACCGCCCCGGGGACAGGGTCCCTACGAGCAGTACTTC. Full variable domain (rest looked up from reference TRBV18 and TRBJ2-7): NAGVMQNPRHLVRRRGQEARLRCSPMKGHSHVYWYRQLPEEGLKFMVYLQKENIIDESGMPKERFSAEFPKEGPSILRIQQVVRGDSAAYFCASSPPRGQGPYEQYFGPGTRLTVT.

V usage is TRBV19 and J usage is TRBJ2-7, with 11 bases matching TRBD1. J lost 2 bases, V lost 3 bases, and 3 bases had no gene match. Germline V gene lookup returns CDR1 LNHDA and CDR2 SQIVND (reference sequence). This CDR3 is 15 amino acids long. CDR3 in amino acids: CASSIWDRGTYEQYF. The CDR3 DNA follows: TGTGCCAGTAGTATCTGGGACAGGGGGACCTACGAGCAGTACTTC.

V and J are TRBV19 and TRBJ1-5; 8 bases fit TRBD1. CDR3 length: 18 residues. CDR1 and CDR2 (germline): LNHDA, SQIVND (reference sequence). V gave up 7 bases and J gave up 0 bases; unmatched junction bases: 14. CDR3 DNA sequence: TGTGCCAGTACCCTTGTCGACAGGGGTGGTTATAGCAATCAGCCCCAGCATTTT. This translates into CASTLVDRGGYSNQPQHF.